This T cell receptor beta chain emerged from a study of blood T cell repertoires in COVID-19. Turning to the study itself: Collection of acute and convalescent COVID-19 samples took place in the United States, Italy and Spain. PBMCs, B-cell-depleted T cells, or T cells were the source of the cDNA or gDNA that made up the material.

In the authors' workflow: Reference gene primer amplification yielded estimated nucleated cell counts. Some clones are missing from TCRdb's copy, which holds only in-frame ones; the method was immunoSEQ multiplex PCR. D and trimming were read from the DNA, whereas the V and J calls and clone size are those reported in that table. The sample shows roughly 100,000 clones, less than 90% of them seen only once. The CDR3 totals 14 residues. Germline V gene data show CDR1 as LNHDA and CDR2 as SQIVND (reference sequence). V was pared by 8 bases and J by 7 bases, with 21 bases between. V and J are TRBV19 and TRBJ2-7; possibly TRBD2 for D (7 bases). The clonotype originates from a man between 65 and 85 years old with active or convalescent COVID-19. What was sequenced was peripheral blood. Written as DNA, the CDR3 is TGTGCCAGTGGCCTTAGGGGGGGGTCTCGGGAGCAGTACTTC. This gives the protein CASGLRGGSREQYF.